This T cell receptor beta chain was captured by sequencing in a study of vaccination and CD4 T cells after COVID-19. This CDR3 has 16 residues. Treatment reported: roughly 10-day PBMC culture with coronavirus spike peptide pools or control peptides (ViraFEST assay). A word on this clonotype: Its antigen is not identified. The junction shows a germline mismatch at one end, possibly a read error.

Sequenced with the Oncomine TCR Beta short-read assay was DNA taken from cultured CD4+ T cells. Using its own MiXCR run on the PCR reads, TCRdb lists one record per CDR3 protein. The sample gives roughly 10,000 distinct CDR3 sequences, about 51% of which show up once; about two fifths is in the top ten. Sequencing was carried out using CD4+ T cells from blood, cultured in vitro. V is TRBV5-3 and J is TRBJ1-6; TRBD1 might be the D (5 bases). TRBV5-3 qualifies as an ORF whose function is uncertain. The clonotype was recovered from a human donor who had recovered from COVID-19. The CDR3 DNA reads TGTGCCAGCAGCTTAGCGGGGGATCCCTGGAATTCACCCCTCCACTTT. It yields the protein CASSLAGDPWNSPLHF.